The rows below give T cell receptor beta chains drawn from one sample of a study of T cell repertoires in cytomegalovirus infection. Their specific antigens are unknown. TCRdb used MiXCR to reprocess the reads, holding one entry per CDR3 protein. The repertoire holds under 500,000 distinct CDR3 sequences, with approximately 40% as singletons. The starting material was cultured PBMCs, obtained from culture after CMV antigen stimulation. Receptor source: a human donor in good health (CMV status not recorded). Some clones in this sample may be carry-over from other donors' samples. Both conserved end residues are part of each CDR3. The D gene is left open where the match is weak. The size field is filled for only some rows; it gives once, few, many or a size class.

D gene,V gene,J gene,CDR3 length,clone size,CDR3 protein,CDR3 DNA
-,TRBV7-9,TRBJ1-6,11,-,CASTPLGALHF,TGTGCCAGCACCCCATTAGGTGCCCTCCACTTT
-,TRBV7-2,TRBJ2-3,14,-,CASSLLQGADTQYF,TGTGCCAGCAGCCTACTACAGGGTGCAGATACGCAGTATTTT
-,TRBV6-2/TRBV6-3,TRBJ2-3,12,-,CASTSRAITQYF,TGTGCCAGCACCTCGAGGGCCATTACGCAGTATTTT
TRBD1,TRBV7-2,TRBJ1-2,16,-,CASSPAGTGEIYGYTF,TGTGCCAGCAGCCCCGCCGGGACAGGGGAAATCTATGGCTACACCTTC
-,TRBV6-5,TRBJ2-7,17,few,CASLILTGSAPSYEQYF,TGTGCCAGCCTGATACTCACAGGGAGCGCCCCCTCCTACGAGCAGTACTTC
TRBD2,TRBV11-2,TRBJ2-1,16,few,CASSLARTSGGDEQFF,TGTGCCAGCAGCTTAGCCCGGACTAGCGGGGGTGATGAGCAGTTCTTC
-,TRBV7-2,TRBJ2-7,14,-,CASSSVGGDYEQYF,TGTGCCAGCAGCTCGGTAGGCGGTGACTACGAGCAGTACTTC
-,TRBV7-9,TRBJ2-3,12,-,CAQRGEYDTQYF,TGTGCTCAAAGGGGCGAGTATGATACGCAGTATTTT
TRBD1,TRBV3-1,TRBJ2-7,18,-,CASSQHGYRDRVTYEQYF,TGTGCCAGCAGCCAACATGGATACCGGGACAGGGTTACCTACGAGCAGTACTTC
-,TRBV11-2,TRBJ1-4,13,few,CASSLRQDGKLFF,TGTGCCAGCAGCTTAAGGCAGGATGGAAAACTGTTTTTT
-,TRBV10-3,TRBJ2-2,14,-,CAISEQGGTGELFF,TGTGCCATCAGTGAGCAGGGGGGAACCGGGGAGCTGTTTTTT
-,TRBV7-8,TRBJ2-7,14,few,CASSRVGGSYEQYF,TGTGCCAGCAGCAGGGTAGGGGGCTCCTACGAGCAGTACTTC
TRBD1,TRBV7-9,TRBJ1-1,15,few,CASRSPGGWDTEAFF,TGTGCCAGCAGGTCCCCAGGGGGCTGGGACACTGAAGCTTTCTTT
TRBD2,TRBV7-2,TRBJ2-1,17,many,CASSPYRGGRSYNEQFF,TGTGCCAGCAGCCCGTATCGCGGGGGGCGGTCCTACAATGAGCAGTTCTTC
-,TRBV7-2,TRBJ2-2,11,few,CASGVTGELFF,TGTGCCAGTGGGGTGACCGGGGAGCTGTTTTTT
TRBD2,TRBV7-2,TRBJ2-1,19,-,CASSARSPSGTRPYNEQFF,TGTGCCAGCAGCGCCCGGAGTCCTAGCGGGACGAGACCCTACAATGAGCAGTTCTTC
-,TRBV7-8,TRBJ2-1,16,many,CASSYVGGVTYNEQFF,TGTGCCAGCAGCTATGTGGGGGGCGTCACCTACAATGAGCAGTTCTTC
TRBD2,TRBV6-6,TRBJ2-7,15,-,CASSSLLAGGYEQYF,TGTGCCAGCAGTTCTCTACTAGCGGGAGGCTACGAGCAGTACTTC
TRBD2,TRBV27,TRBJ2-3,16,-,CASTAGGGFITDTQYF,TGTGCCAGCACCGCGGGGGGCGGGTTTATCACAGATACGCAGTATTTT
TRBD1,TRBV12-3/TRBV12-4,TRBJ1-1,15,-,CASSLPDREATEAFF,TGTGCCAGCAGTTTACCCGACAGGGAGGCTACTGAAGCTTTCTTT
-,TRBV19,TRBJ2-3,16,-,CASSIDFQRRPDTQYF,TGTGCCAGTAGTATAGATTTCCAGCGCCGTCCAGATACGCAGTATTTT
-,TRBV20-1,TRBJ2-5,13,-,CSGFGGVQETQYF,TGCTCGGGTTTTGGCGGGGTACAAGAGACCCAGTACTTC
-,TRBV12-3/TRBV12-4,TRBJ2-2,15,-,CASSLYRDDTGELFF,TGTGCCAGCAGTTTATACAGGGATGACACCGGGGAGCTGTTTTTT
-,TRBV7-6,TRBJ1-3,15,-,CASSRGQISGNTIYF,TGTGCCAGCAGCCGTGGACAGATCTCTGGAAACACCATATATTTT
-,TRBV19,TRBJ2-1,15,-,CASSIGSGIHSEQFF,TGTGCCAGTAGTATAGGTTCCGGGATTCACAGTGAGCAGTTCTTC
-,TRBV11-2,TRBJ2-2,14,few,CASSLVGVTGELFF,TGTGCCAGCAGCTTAGTTGGGGTTACCGGGGAGCTGTTTTTT
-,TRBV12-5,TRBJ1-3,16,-,CASGHDLHNSGNTIYF,TGTGCTAGTGGACACGATTTACACAACTCTGGAAACACCATATATTTT
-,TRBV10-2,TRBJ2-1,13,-,CASSSGLIHEQFF,TGCGCCAGCAGCTCGGGACTTATACATGAGCAGTTCTTC
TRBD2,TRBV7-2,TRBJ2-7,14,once,CASSPSGAPYEQYF,TGTGCCAGCAGCCCTAGCGGGGCCCCCTACGAGCAGTACTTC
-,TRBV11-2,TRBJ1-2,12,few,CASSLDGLGYTF,TGTGCCAGCAGCTTAGATGGCCTTGGCTACACCTTC
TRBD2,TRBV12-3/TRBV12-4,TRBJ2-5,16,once,CASSRGLADYQETQYF,TGTGCCAGCAGTCGCGGACTAGCGGATTACCAAGAGACCCAGTACTTC
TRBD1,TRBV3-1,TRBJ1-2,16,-,CASSRQGMRGDYGYTF,TGTGCCAGCAGCCGACAGGGAATGCGCGGTGACTATGGCTACACCTTC
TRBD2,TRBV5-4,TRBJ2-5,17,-,CASSPGLAGMRQETQYF,TGTGCCAGCAGCCCGGGACTAGCGGGGATGCGGCAAGAGACCCAGTACTTC
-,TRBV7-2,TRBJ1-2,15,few,CASSNAAPWDPGYTF,TGTGCCAGCAGCAACGCCGCCCCTTGGGACCCGGGCTACACCTTC
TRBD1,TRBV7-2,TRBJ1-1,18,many,CASSLAVPGQGTNTEAFF,TGTGCCAGCAGCTTAGCGGTCCCGGGACAGGGTACGAACACTGAAGCTTTCTTT
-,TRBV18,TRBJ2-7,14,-,CASSPRDTAGEQYF,TGTGCCAGCTCACCCCGGGACACCGCCGGCGAGCAGTACTTC
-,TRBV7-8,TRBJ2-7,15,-,CASSPHRGRGYEQYF,TGTGCCAGCAGCCCACACCGGGGCCGTGGGTACGAGCAGTACTTC
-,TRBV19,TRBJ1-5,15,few,CASSTRGQARQPQHF,TGTGCCAGTAGTACCCGGGGGCAGGCTAGGCAGCCCCAGCATTTT
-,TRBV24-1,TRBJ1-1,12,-,CATRNPGTEAFF,TGTGCCACCAGGAACCCAGGCACTGAAGCTTTCTTT
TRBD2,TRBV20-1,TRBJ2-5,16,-,CSATEPQRGVQETQYF,TGCAGTGCTACGGAGCCTCAGCGGGGGGTTCAAGAGACCCAGTACTTC
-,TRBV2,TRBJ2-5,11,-,CASASGETQYF,TGTGCCAGCGCCTCGGGAGAGACCCAGTACTTC
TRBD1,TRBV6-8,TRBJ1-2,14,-,CASSRGQGAGGYTF,TGTGCCAGCAGTCGAGGACAGGGGGCTGGCGGCTACACCTTC
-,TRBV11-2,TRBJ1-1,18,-,CASSYTSGDLYMNTEAFF,TGTGCCAGCAGCTATACCTCCGGGGATTTATACATGAACACTGAAGCTTTCTTT
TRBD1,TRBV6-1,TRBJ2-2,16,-,CASSLYRGRSTGELFF,TGTGCCAGCAGTCTTTACAGGGGGCGTAGCACCGGGGAGCTGTTTTTT
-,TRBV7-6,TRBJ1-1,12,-,CASSQAGVRAFF,TGTGCCAGCAGCCAGGCAGGGGTACGGGCTTTCTTT
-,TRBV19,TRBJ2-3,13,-,CASSPRYTDTQYF,TGTGCCAGTAGTCCCCGGTACACAGATACGCAGTATTTT
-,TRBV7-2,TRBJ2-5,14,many,CASSLVWDGETQYF,TGTGCCAGCAGCTTAGTCTGGGATGGGGAGACCCAGTACTTC
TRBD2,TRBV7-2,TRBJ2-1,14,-,CASSWTSGDNEQFF,TGTGCCAGCAGCTGGACTAGCGGCGACAATGAGCAGTTCTTC